These 5 T cell receptor beta chains were sequenced from one sample in a study of T cell clones after liver transplantation. Some clones are missing from TCRdb's copy, which holds only in-frame ones; the method was immunoSEQ multiplex PCR. The table shows fewer than 110,000 clones, with roughly four fifths occurring only once. The source material was CD4+ T cells from blood, sampled around 48 months after liver transplant. These receptors were collected from a human patient who received a liver transplant. Some T cells here may be from the graft donor.

The chain uses TRBV14 and TRBJ1-5; tentatively, D is TRBD1 (5 bases). Germline CDR1 SGHDN, CDR2 FVKESK. The CDR3 totals 15 residues. V dropped 1 base and J dropped 5 bases, with 12 bases sitting between them. CDR3 residues: CASSQAGYGHQPQHF. The DNA of the CDR3 is TGTGCCAGCAGCCAAGCAGGGTACGGGCATCAGCCCCAGCATTTT.

The chain joins TRBV30 to TRBJ2-1; weak D call: TRBD1 (6 bases). Trimming took 2 bases from V and 5 from J, leaving 22 bases between them. Germline V gene sequence: CDR1 GTSNPN, CDR2 SVGIG (reference sequence). The CDR3 length is 17 residues. The CDR3 region has the DNA TGTGCCTGGAGTACCCGACGCTACAGGGAGAGGAACAATGAGCAGTTCTTC. Its protein product is CAWSTRRYRERNNEQFF.

The chain links TRBV19 to TRBJ1-6, with D perhaps TRBD1 (6 bases). CDR3 length equals 14 residues. V shed 7 bases and J shed 5 bases, with 12 bases lying between them. Germline CDR1 LNHDA, CDR2 SQIVND (reference sequence). The CDR3 nucleotides read TGTGCCAGTAAGGGGGAACTTGATAATTCACCCCTCCACTTT. Its translation is CASKGELDNSPLHF.

In DNA, the CDR3 is TGTGCCAGCAGTCCTTCGGGGAGCTGGTCGGATCAGCCCCAGCATTTT. Translating it yields CASSPSGSWSDQPQHF. The chain uses TRBV27 and TRBJ1-5; D is uncertain. With 5 bases removed from V and 5 bases from J, the gap between germline ends came to 19 bases. The CDR3 sequence is 16 residues long. Germline CDR1 MNHEY, CDR2 SMNVEV (reference sequence).

This chain joins TRBV4-1 and TRBJ1-1, with D perhaps matching TRBD1 (6 bases). The CDR3 has 15 amino acids. CDR1 is MGHRA, CDR2 YSYEKL, per germline. Trimming removed 4 bases at V and 0 bases at J, with 12 bases between. The CDR3 region has the DNA TGCGCCAGCAGCCCGCGACAGGAGGTGAACACTGAAGCTTTCTTT. Its translation: CASSPRQEVNTEAFF.